The present T cell receptor beta chain was sequenced within a study of somatic mutations in cytotoxic T cells in rheumatoid arthritis. Background on the study: Nearly 100% purity was obtained when some V beta antibody-stained T-cell populations were flow-sorted; these included V beta1+ cells sequenced for TCRB.

TCRdb's table, derived via immunoSEQ multiplex PCR, lists solely in-frame clones and lacks some. Of roughly 9,200 clones in the sample, nearly 80% were seen once. This clone was recorded a few times. The CDR3 totals 14 residues. Deletions cut 4 bases from V and 1 base from J, with 9 bases between. Per the germline V gene, CDR1 is SGHVS and CDR2 is FQNEAQ. This rearrangement joins TRBV7-8 to TRBJ2-3; no firm D call. What was sequenced was CD8+ T cells sorted from blood. The source of this sequence is an adult with rheumatoid arthritis. Here the CDR3 reads CASSSKIGTDTQYF. In DNA, the CDR3 is TGTGCCAGCAGCTCAAAAATAGGCACAGATACGCAGTATTTT.